Detailed here is one T cell receptor (beta chain). What it binds is not known. The record originates from a study of a mutant IDH1 vaccine in newly diagnosed glioma. In the study overall: Administration of eight vaccinations to patients took place in weeks 1, 3, 5, 7, 11, 15, 19, 23.

The CDR3 runs 13 residues. Trimming stripped 3 bases from V and 6 bases from J, with 9 bases between. Per the germline V gene, CDR1 is LNHDA and CDR2 is SQIVND (reference sequence). Clones were read by immunoSEQ multiplex PCR, and TCRdb kept only the in-frame ones, dropping some. The repertoire holds 60,000 or so clones, around 80% seen once, with roughly 8.8% in the top ten. Time point denoted: week 23, last vaccination. In every dose of vaccine, 300 ug of mutant IDH1 20-mer peptide was given alongside topical imiquimod. Material: PBMCs, obtained from a glioma patient whose treatment included an IDH1 peptide vaccine. J is TRBJ1-5 and V is TRBV19; D gene uncertain. The clonotype comes from a woman aged 40 to 55 with glioma. Some clones in this sample may be carry-over from other donors' samples. CDR3 residues: CASSIQVGQPQHF. CDR3 sequence (DNA): TGTGCCAGTAGTATTCAGGTTGGTCAGCCCCAGCATTTT.